The clone carrying this TCR beta chain was counted only a few times. What it recognizes is unknown. The CDR3 sequence is 13 residues long. Trimming removed 3 bases from V and 4 bases from J, with 11 bases in between. CDR1 and CDR2 from the germline V gene are SGHRS and YFSETQ. This entry belongs to a study of T-cell memory formation after mild COVID-19. Study-wide results and caveats: Clones contracting over day 15 to 85 were CD4/CD8 balanced, with later expanders leaning CD4+. Cross-reactive memory apparently joined, as some responding clones appeared in pre-infection memory.

Amplification by 5'RACE using constant-segment primers produced TCR alpha and TCR beta cDNA libraries that carried sample barcodes and UMIs. Using its own MiXCR run on the 5' RACE reads, TCRdb lists one record per CDR3 protein. The sample includes 400,000 or so distinct CDR3 sequences, 15% to 25% of them seen just once. The rearrangement joins TRBV5-1 to TRBJ2-7; TRBD1 might be the D (6 bases). The receptor was derived from an adult woman who had mild COVID-19 (a few samples of this study predate the infection). Cell type and time point are not known. The sample comprised PBMCs or a T cell subset sorted from them (not recorded which). The CDR3 region is CASSWDIDYEQYF. As DNA, the CDR3 is TGCGCCAGCAGCTGGGACATCGATTACGAGCAGTACTTC.